Listed below are T cell receptor beta chains from one sample, sequenced in a study of CD8+CD57+ T cells in acquired aplastic anemia. TCRdb itself ran the reads through MiXCR, one entry per CDR3 protein. The data show about 150,000 distinct CDR3 sequences, with about 50% seen just once and approximately 12% held by the top ten. The sequencing input was sorted CD4+, CD8+, or CD8+CD57+ T cells (not recorded which) from PBMCs. These receptors were obtained from a human donor with aplastic anemia. Each CDR3 is given with its conserved first and last residue. Fields, in order: V gene, D gene, clone size, J gene, CDR3 protein, CDR3 DNA. D genes are given only for firm matches. Expanded clones get a size class; other rows say once, few or many, or leave the size out.

TRBV5-6	TRBD1	.	TRBJ1-2	CASSFSTGVGYTF	TGTGCCAGCAGCTTCTCCACAGGGGTAGGCTACACCTTC
TRBV5-1	.	.	TRBJ1-2	CASSLSSGQGYTF	TGCGCCAGCAGCTTGTCATCGGGTCAAGGCTACACCTTC
TRBV20-1	TRBD2	.	TRBJ2-7	CSALPLAAYEQYF	TGCAGTGCTCTACCCCTAGCGGCCTACGAGCAGTACTTC
TRBV5-1	TRBD1	many	TRBJ1-5	CASSLGQGLNQPQHF	TGTGCCAGCAGCCTGGGACAGGGACTCAATCAGCCCCAGCATTTT
TRBV14	.	.	TRBJ2-3	CASSQEGGTFRTDTQYF	TGTGCCAGCAGCCAAGAAGGAGGGACTTTCAGAACAGATACGCAGTATTTT
TRBV10-2	.	.	TRBJ2-1	CASSVSLNEQFF	TGCGCCAGCAGTGTATCGTTAAATGAGCAGTTCTTC
TRBV4-2	TRBD1	few	TRBJ2-3	CASIKLNGTGRGTQYF	TGTGCCAGCATAAAACTGAATGGGACAGGGCGGGGTACGCAGTATTTT
TRBV6-5	TRBD2	.	TRBJ2-3	CASSSRTSGGLDTQYF	TGTGCCAGCAGTTCCCGGACTAGCGGGGGGTTGGATACGCAGTATTTT
TRBV15	TRBD2	.	TRBJ2-1	CATNPRSGGANEQFF	TGTGCCACCAACCCGAGGAGCGGGGGGGCAAATGAGCAGTTCTTC
TRBV29-1	.	many	TRBJ2-7	CSVVKRGYEQYF	TGCAGCGTTGTCAAGAGGGGCTACGAGCAGTACTTC
TRBV7-9	.	.	TRBJ1-5	CASSLAGNGNQPQHF	TGTGCCAGCAGCTTAGCGGGGAATGGCAATCAGCCCCAGCATTTT
TRBV19	.	.	TRBJ2-7	CASSISANDYEQYF	TGTGCCAGTAGTATTTCTGCTAACGACTACGAGCAGTACTTC
TRBV6-1	.	many	TRBJ1-6	CASSGSEESSPLHF	TGTGCCAGCAGTGGCTCGGAGGAAAGCTCACCCCTCCACTTT
TRBV24-1	.	.	TRBJ1-5	CATNRETGQPQHF	TGTGCCACCAACAGGGAAACAGGGCAGCCCCAGCATTTT
TRBV20-1	TRBD2	many	TRBJ2-3	CSAQSGTSGVPTDTQYF	TGCAGTGCTCAGTCCGGGACTAGCGGGGTTCCAACAGATACGCAGTATTTT
TRBV19	.	.	TRBJ1-1	CASSIDSVTLQGDTEAFF	TGTGCCAGTAGTATAGATTCGGTTACTCTCCAAGGGGACACTGAAGCTTTCTTT
TRBV15	.	few	TRBJ1-1	CATSREREGNTEAFF	TGTGCCACCAGCAGAGAAAGGGAAGGGAACACTGAAGCTTTCTTT
TRBV18	TRBD1	.	TRBJ2-7	CASSARGQGASSYEQYF	TGTGCCAGCTCTGCCCGGGGACAGGGGGCTTCTTCCTACGAGCAGTACTTC
TRBV7-9	TRBD1	many	TRBJ2-7	CAGGQEYEQYF	TGTGCTGGGGGACAGGAGTACGAGCAGTACTTC
TRBV12-3/TRBV12-4	TRBD1	many	TRBJ1-2	CASSPTGQGGIYGYTF	TGTGCCAGCAGTCCCACCGGACAGGGAGGTATCTATGGCTACACCTTC
TRBV11-2	.	once	TRBJ2-5	CASSLLAQETQYF	TGTGCCAGCAGCTTACTGGCCCAAGAGACCCAGTACTTC
TRBV7-8	.	.	TRBJ2-1	CASSPVAGTYNEQFF	TGTGCCAGCAGCCCAGTAGCAGGTACCTACAATGAGCAGTTCTTC
TRBV7-9	.	many	TRBJ1-3	CASSLADNSGNTIYF	TGTGCCAGCAGCTTAGCGGACAACTCTGGAAACACCATATATTTT
TRBV7-2	TRBD1	.	TRBJ1-6	CASSSRQGDNSPLHF	TGTGCCAGCAGCTCAAGACAGGGTGATAATTCACCCCTCCACTTT
TRBV4-3	TRBD2	many	TRBJ2-5	CASSQDRGGQETQYF	TGCGCCAGCAGCCAAGATCGGGGGGGCCAAGAGACCCAGTACTTC
TRBV29-1	.	.	TRBJ2-5	CSVGGGIVWPPTETQYF	TGCAGCGTTGGCGGAGGAATCGTATGGCCCCCAACGGAGACCCAGTACTTC
TRBV6-5	TRBD2	.	TRBJ2-2	CASSYGTSGSAGELFF	TGTGCCAGCAGTTACGGGACTAGCGGGAGCGCCGGGGAGCTGTTTTTT
TRBV12-5	.	many	TRBJ2-3	CASGTGTTSTDTQYF	TGTGCTAGTGGCACCGGGACCACCTCCACAGATACGCAGTATTTT
TRBV9	.	.	TRBJ2-1	CASSVGPLNEQFF	TGTGCCAGCAGCGTAGGGCCGTTAAATGAGCAGTTCTTC
TRBV19	TRBD1	.	TRBJ2-7	CATTPGQGFYEQYF	TGTGCCACTACGCCGGGACAGGGTTTTTACGAGCAGTACTTC
TRBV14	.	few	TRBJ2-7	CASSLGTTTYEQYF	TGTGCCAGCAGCCTCGGTACTACGACCTACGAGCAGTACTTC
TRBV19	.	.	TRBJ1-1	CASTFIQSNTEAFF	TGTGCCAGTACCTTTATACAATCGAACACTGAAGCTTTCTTT
TRBV2	TRBD2	many	TRBJ2-7	CASRPTSGSSYEQYF	TGTGCCAGCAGGCCCACTAGCGGAAGCTCCTACGAGCAGTACTTC
TRBV4-2	.	.	TRBJ2-6	CASSPFGGAGANVLTF	TGTGCCAGCAGCCCCTTTGGTGGGGCTGGGGCCAACGTCCTGACTTTC
TRBV6-1	.	many	TRBJ2-1	CASSGRGYNEQFF	TGTGCCAGCAGTGGACGAGGGTACAATGAGCAGTTCTTC
TRBV5-4	.	.	TRBJ2-7	CAAGFGGVEQYF	TGTGCCGCCGGCTTTGGAGGGGTCGAGCAGTACTTC
TRBV10-3	.	once	TRBJ2-1	CAISESYEQFF	TGTGCCATCAGTGAGTCTTATGAGCAGTTCTTC
TRBV20-1	TRBD1	.	TRBJ2-5	CSAFPGDRGGKAETQYF	TGCAGTGCCTTTCCCGGGGACAGGGGAGGAAAGGCAGAAACCCAGTACTTC
TRBV14	.	few	TRBJ2-6	CASSLRANVLTF	TGTGCCAGCAGCCTACGGGCCAACGTCCTGACTTTC
TRBV20-1	.	.	TRBJ2-5	CSAREARVEETQYF	TGCAGTGCTAGAGAGGCCAGGGTAGAAGAGACCCAGTACTTC